This T cell receptor (beta chain) is drawn from a study of shared clonotypes between healthy human individuals. Data came from immunoSEQ multiplex PCR; TCRdb stores just in-frame clones and leaves some out. The repertoire has about 2.4 million clones, around 90% of them found once; the top ten carry roughly 0.13%. This clone was detected only once. After removal of 7 bases from V and 5 bases from J, the junction contained 9 bases not matched to a gene. Germline CDR1 and CDR2: SNHLY and FYNNEI. The CDR3 spans 14 residues. The V and J genes are TRBV2 and TRBJ2-7; TRBD1 agrees at 9 bases. The sample was naive CD4+ T cells sorted from blood. Described subset: CD45RA+ positively selected. The sequence came from a man between 18 and 29 years old in good health. CDR3 amino acids: CASTGGDRVDEQYF. In DNA form, the CDR3 reads TGTGCCAGCACTGGCGGGGACAGGGTTGACGAGCAGTACTTC.